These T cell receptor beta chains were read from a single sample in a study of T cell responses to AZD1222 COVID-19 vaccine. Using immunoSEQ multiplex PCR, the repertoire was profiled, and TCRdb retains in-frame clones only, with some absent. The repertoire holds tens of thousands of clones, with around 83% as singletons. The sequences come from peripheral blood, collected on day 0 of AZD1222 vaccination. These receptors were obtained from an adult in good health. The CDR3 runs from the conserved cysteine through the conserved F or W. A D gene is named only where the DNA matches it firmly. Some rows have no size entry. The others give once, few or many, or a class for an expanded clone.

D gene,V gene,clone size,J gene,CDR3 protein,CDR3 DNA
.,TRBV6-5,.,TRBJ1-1,CASRTDALGNTEAFF,TGTGCCAGCAGAACGGACGCATTGGGGAACACTGAAGCTTTCTTT
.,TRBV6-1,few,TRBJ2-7,CASSEGGDPRDEQYF,TGTGCCAGCAGTGAAGGGGGAGACCCTCGGGACGAGCAGTACTTC
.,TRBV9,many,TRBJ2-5,CASSLSPQETQYF,TGTGCCAGCAGTCTTAGTCCCCAAGAGACCCAGTACTTC
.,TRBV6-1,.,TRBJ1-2,CASSGLGSTANYGYTF,TGTGCCAGCAGTGGCTTGGGCAGTACAGCTAACTATGGCTACACCTTC
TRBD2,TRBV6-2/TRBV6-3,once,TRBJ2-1,CASSYPRGSGGGNEQFF,TGTGCCAGCAGTTACCCACGTGGGAGCGGGGGGGGCAATGAGCAGTTCTTC
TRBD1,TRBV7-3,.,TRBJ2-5,CASSPGGLQETQYF,TGTGCCAGCAGCCCAGGGGGCCTCCAAGAGACCCAGTACTTC
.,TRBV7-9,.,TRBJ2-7,CASSSTKTGLSPYEQYF,TGTGCCAGCAGCTCAACTAAAACAGGTCTCAGCCCCTACGAGCAGTACTTC
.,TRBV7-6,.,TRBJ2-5,CASSLGSSQETQYF,TGTGCCAGCAGCTTAGGTAGCAGTCAAGAGACCCAGTACTTC
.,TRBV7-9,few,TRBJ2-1,CASSLLGGLNNEQFF,TGTGCCAGCAGCCTTCTAGGGGGACTGAACAATGAGCAGTTCTTC
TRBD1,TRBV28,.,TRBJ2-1,CASKNAGTGDNNEQFF,TGTGCCAGCAAGAATGCCGGGACAGGGGACAACAATGAGCAGTTCTTC
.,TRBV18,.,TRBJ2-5,CASSPGGETQYF,TGTGCCAGCTCACCGGGTGGGGAGACCCAGTACTTC
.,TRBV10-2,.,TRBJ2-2,CASSDGWRGDTGELFF,TGCGCCAGCAGTGATGGGTGGCGGGGAGACACCGGGGAGCTGTTTTTT
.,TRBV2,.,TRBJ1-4,CASSLTATNEKLFF,TGTGCCAGCAGTCTCACAGCCACTAATGAAAAACTGTTTTTT
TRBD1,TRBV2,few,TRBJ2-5,CASSMDRGGETQYF,TGTGCCAGCAGTATGGACAGGGGAGGAGAGACCCAGTACTTC
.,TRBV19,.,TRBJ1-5,CASNTGNFQPQHF,TGTGCCAGCAACACAGGGAACTTTCAGCCCCAGCATTTT
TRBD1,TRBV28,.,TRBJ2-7,CASSTPGQGAGSGEQYF,TGTGCCAGCAGCACACCCGGTCAGGGGGCAGGGTCGGGCGAGCAGTACTTC
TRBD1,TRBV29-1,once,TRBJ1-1,CSASGTENTEAFF,TGCAGCGCGTCCGGGACAGAGAACACTGAAGCTTTCTTT
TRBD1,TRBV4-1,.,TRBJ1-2,CASSPITGGEGYGYTF,TGCGCCAGCAGCCCAATCACAGGGGGAGAAGGCTATGGCTACACCTTC
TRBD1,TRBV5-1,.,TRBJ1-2,CASSLQGNGGYTF,TGCGCCAGCAGCCTACAGGGGAACGGTGGCTACACCTTC
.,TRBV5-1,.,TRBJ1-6,CASSFAVGTGSPLHF,TGCGCCAGCAGCTTTGCGGTGGGCACGGGCTCACCCCTCCACTTT
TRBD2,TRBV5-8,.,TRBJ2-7,CASSLRWSGGIYEQYF,TGTGCCAGCAGCTTGAGGTGGAGCGGGGGGATCTACGAGCAGTACTTC
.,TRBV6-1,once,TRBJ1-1,CASSEIWARRKNTEAFF,TGTGCCAGCAGTGAAATCTGGGCCAGACGGAAGAACACTGAAGCTTTCTTT
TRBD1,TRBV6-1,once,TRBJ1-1,CASSEGTGYTEAFF,TGTGCCAGCAGTGAAGGGACAGGTTACACTGAAGCTTTCTTT
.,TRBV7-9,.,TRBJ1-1,CASSSQGIPEAFF,TGTGCCAGCAGCTCCCAGGGGATTCCTGAAGCTTTCTTT
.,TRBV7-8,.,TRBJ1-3,CASSLGKSGNTIYF,TGTGCCAGCAGCTTAGGGAAATCTGGAAACACCATATATTTT
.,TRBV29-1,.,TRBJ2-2,CSVGTGTRNTGELFF,TGCAGCGTAGGTACCGGGACAAGGAACACCGGGGAGCTGTTTTTT
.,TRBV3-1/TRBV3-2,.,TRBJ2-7,CASSDRDGTYEQYF,TGTGCCAGCAGCGACCGGGACGGAACCTACGAGCAGTACTTC
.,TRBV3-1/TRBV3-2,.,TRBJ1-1,CASSYRRDTEAFF,TGTGCCAGCAGCTACCGGCGGGACACTGAAGCTTTCTTT
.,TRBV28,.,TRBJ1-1,CASTLLPSLNTEAFF,TGTGCCAGCACCCTTCTCCCTTCTCTGAACACTGAAGCTTTCTTT
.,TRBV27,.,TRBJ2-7,CASSTTTGGYEQYF,TGTGCCAGCAGTACCACGACGGGCGGCTACGAGCAGTACTTC
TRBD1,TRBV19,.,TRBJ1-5,CASSHGTAFGGNQPQHF,TGTGCCAGTAGTCACGGGACAGCCTTTGGGGGCAATCAGCCCCAGCATTTT
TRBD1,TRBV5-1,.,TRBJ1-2,CASSLGQDYGYTF,TGCGCCAGCAGCTTAGGACAGGACTATGGCTACACCTTC
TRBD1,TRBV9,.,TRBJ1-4,CASSVGGQLNEKLFF,TGTGCCAGCAGCGTAGGGGGACAGCTTAATGAAAAACTGTTTTTT
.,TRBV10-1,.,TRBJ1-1,CASSERQGTEAFF,TGCGCCAGCAGTGAGAGGCAGGGGACTGAAGCTTTCTTT
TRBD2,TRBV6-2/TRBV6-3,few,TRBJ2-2,CASSRRSGGGNTGELFF,TGTGCCAGCAGCCGCCGGAGCGGGGGAGGGAACACCGGGGAGCTGTTTTTT
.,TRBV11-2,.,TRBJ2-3,CASRRQGTDTQYF,TGTGCCAGCCGCCGGCAGGGCACAGATACGCAGTATTTT
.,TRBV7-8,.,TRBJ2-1,CASSLEWGNEQFF,TGTGCCAGCAGCTTAGAATGGGGCAATGAGCAGTTCTTC
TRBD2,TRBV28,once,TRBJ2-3,CASSLASGGRGDTQYF,TGTGCCAGCAGTTTAGCTAGCGGGGGGCGCGGAGATACGCAGTATTTT
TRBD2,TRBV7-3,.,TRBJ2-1,CASSRTSGGGEQFF,TGTGCCAGCAGCAGGACTAGCGGGGGAGGTGAGCAGTTCTTC
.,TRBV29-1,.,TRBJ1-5,CSTGTPNQPQHF,TGCAGCACAGGGACACCGAATCAGCCCCAGCATTTT
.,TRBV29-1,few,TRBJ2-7,CSGSDSSSYEQYF,TGCAGCGGGAGCGATTCGAGCTCCTACGAGCAGTACTTC
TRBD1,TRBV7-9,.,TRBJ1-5,CASSPWTGVGNQPQHF,TGTGCCAGCAGCCCATGGACAGGGGTGGGCAATCAGCCCCAGCATTTT
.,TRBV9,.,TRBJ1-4,CASSSGTTNEKLFF,TGTGCCAGCAGCTCAGGGACAACTAATGAAAAACTGTTTTTT
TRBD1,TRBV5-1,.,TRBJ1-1,CASSLAKIPGQGATEAFF,TGCGCCAGCAGCTTGGCGAAAATTCCGGGACAGGGAGCCACTGAAGCTTTCTTT
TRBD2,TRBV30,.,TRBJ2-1,CAWSEPGLASYNEQFF,TGTGCCTGGAGCGAACCGGGACTAGCGAGCTACAATGAGCAGTTCTTC
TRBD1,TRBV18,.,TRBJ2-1,CASSRGTDNEQFF,TGTGCCAGCTCACGAGGGACAGACAATGAGCAGTTCTTC
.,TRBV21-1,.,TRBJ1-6,CASIRVHSPLHF,TGTGCCAGCATAAGGGTACATTCACCCCTCCACTTT
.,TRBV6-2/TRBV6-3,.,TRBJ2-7,CASSYVGSWEQYF,TGTGCCAGCAGTTACGTAGGCAGTTGGGAGCAGTACTTC
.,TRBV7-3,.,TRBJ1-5,CASSYIGGGFQPQHF,TGTGCCAGCAGCTACATTGGGGGGGGATTTCAGCCCCAGCATTTT
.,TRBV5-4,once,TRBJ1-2,CASSSFNYGYTF,TGTGCCAGCAGCTCCTTTAACTATGGCTACACCTTC
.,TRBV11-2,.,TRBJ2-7,CASSFGVTKYEQYF,TGTGCCAGCAGCTTCGGCGTGACAAAATACGAGCAGTACTTC
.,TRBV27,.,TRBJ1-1,CASSYLNMNTEAFF,TGTGCCAGCAGTTATTTAAACATGAACACTGAAGCTTTCTTT
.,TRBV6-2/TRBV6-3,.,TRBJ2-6,CASSYKNYGANVLTF,TGTGCCAGCAGTTACAAGAACTATGGGGCCAACGTCCTGACTTTC
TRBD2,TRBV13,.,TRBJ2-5,CASSPRLAEETQYF,TGTGCCAGCAGCCCCCGACTAGCGGAAGAGACCCAGTACTTC
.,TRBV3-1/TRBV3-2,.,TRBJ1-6,CASSQGQHNSPLHF,TGTGCCAGCAGCCAAGGGCAGCATAATTCACCCCTCCACTTT
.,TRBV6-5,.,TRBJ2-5,CASRSDLKTQYF,TGTGCCAGCAGGTCGGACTTGAAGACCCAGTACTTC
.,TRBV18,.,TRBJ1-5,CASSPFGGSQPQHF,TGTGCCAGCTCACCATTTGGGGGCAGTCAGCCCCAGCATTTT
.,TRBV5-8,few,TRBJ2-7,CASSLIGGLNEQYF,TGTGCCAGCAGCTTGATCGGGGGGCTCAACGAGCAGTACTTC
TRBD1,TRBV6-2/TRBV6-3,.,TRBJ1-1,CASSYSGQGAWMRMNTEAFF,TGTGCCAGCAGTTACTCGGGACAGGGGGCTTGGATGAGGATGAACACTGAAGCTTTCTTT